What follows are 27 T cell receptor beta chains derived from one specimen sequenced in a study of shared clonotypes between healthy human individuals. The protocol was immunoSEQ multiplex PCR, while the TCRdb copy is restricted to in-frame clones and leaves out a portion. The table has 800,000 to 1,200,000 clones, 75% to 85% seen once; the top ten hold roughly 0.56%. The specimen was memory CD4+ T cells from PBMCs. Specified subset: CD45RA-negative fraction. The receptors here all came from a man aged 18 to 30 in good health. Some clones in this sample may be carry-over from other donors' samples.

CDR3 region: CASSSQGAGNTEAFF. Written as DNA, the CDR3 is TGTGCCAGCAGCTCACAGGGGGCAGGCAACACTGAAGCTTTCTTT. This chain connects TRBV7-6 to TRBJ1-1; 9 bases line up with TRBD1. There are 15 residues in the CDR3. V lost 4 bases and J lost 2; bases outside the gene matches: 5. The germline CDR1 and CDR2 sequences are SGHVS and FNYEAQ.

This chain joins TRBV9 and TRBJ2-7; D is possibly TRBD1 (7 bases). This CDR3 comprises 17 residues. V lost 0 bases and J lost 2, with 18 bases in between. Germline CDR1 SGDLS, CDR2 YYNGEE. DNA of the CDR3: TGTGCCAGCAGCGTAGAAGGAGGGGGGACAGCCGCCTACGAGCAGTACTTC. Translation gives CASSVEGGGTAAYEQYF.

CDR3 in DNA: TGTGCCAGCAGCTTAAAAACACACCCGAACACTGAAGCTTTCTTT. Protein sequence: CASSLKTHPNTEAFF. The chain links TRBV7-8 to TRBJ1-1; D uncertain. Trimming removed 2 bases from V and 1 base from J, with 11 bases in between. The germline gives CDR1 SGHVS, CDR2 FQNEAQ. The CDR3 has 15 amino acids.

V gene TRBV28 combines with J gene TRBJ1-2; 8 bases are shared with TRBD1. After removal of 2 bases from V and 2 bases from J, the junction contained 13 bases not matched to a gene. Looked up from germline, CDR1 is MDHEN and CDR2 is SYDVKM. There are 18 residues in the CDR3. CDR3 coding DNA: TGTGCCAGCAGTTTAAGGATAGTGGGGACAGGTGACAACTATGGCTACACCTTC. Protein sequence: CASSLRIVGTGDNYGYTF.

The rearrangement uses TRBV27 and TRBJ2-5, with D perhaps matching TRBD2 (6 bases). Germline assignment: CDR1 MNHEY and CDR2 SMNVEV (reference sequence). The V gene lost 4 bases and the J gene lost 5 bases, with 17 bases spanning the gap. The CDR3 has 15 amino acids. Here the CDR3 DNA reads TGTGCCAGCAGTTGGACCGGGAGAAGGGTGGAGACCCAGTACTTC. Translated: CASSWTGRRVETQYF.

This clone was seen once. The V gene is TRBV27, the J gene TRBJ2-1, with D hard to call. The CDR3 covers 17 residues. Trimming took 5 bases from V and 5 from J, leaving 22 bases between them. Germline-derived CDR1 and CDR2 are MNHEY and SMNVEV (reference sequence). CDR3 region: CASSPTPGRFWDNEQFF. The CDR3, as DNA: TGTGCCAGCAGTCCCACCCCTGGACGGTTTTGGGACAATGAGCAGTTCTTC.

This chain connects TRBV18 to TRBJ2-6, with D possibly being TRBD2 (6 bases). The CDR3 is made up of 16 amino acids. V was trimmed by 1 base and J by 1 base, leaving 8 bases between them. Germline CDR1 is KGHSH and CDR2 is LQKENI. The CDR3 loop is CASSPQGGSGANVLTF. DNA for the CDR3: TGTGCCAGCTCACCACAGGGAGGTTCTGGGGCCAACGTCCTGACTTTC. The whole variable domain, remainder taken from reference TRBV18 and TRBJ2-6, is NAGVMQNPRHLVRRRGQEARLRCSPMKGHSHVYWYRQLPEEGLKFMVYLQKENIIDESGMPKERFSAEFPKEGPSILRIQQVVRGDSAAYFCASSPQGGSGANVLTFGAGSRLTVL.

The chain carries TRBV30 and TRBJ2-7, with no clear D. Trimming cost V 2 bases and J 2 bases, with 13 bases left between them. Germline CDR1 is GTSNPN and CDR2 is SVGIG (reference sequence). The CDR3 sequence is 14 residues long. As DNA, the CDR3 is TGTGCCTGGAGTCCTTACCCCGAAACCTACGAGCAGTACTTC. It is translated as CAWSPYPETYEQYF.

Written as DNA, the CDR3 is TGTGCCAGCAGCCAATATAGCGGGAGCTCGACCAATGAGCAGTTCTTC. Protein: CASSQYSGSSTNEQFF. The rearrangement links TRBV4-2 to TRBJ2-1; 9 bases fit TRBD2. CDR3 length: 16 residues. The V segment lost 2 bases and the J segment 6 bases; nucleotides outside the gene matches: 8. Germline V gene sequence: CDR1 LGHNA, CDR2 YNFKEQ.

The table lists this clone with a count of one. The chain combines TRBV15 with TRBJ2-2; TRBD2 aligns across 7 bases. Germline CDR1 is LNHNV and CDR2 is YYDKDF (reference sequence). J gave up 6 bases and V 0 bases, and 10 bases lay outside the gene matches. The CDR3 is made up of 17 amino acids. CDR3 sequence reads: CATSRDQWAGVPGELFF. The CDR3 DNA is TGTGCCACCAGCAGAGATCAATGGGCGGGAGTGCCCGGGGAGCTGTTTTTT.

This sequence joins TRBV5-1 and TRBJ1-1; no definite D call. This CDR3 has 15 amino acids. Per the germline V gene, CDR1 is SGHRS and CDR2 is YFSETQ. V lost 0 bases to trimming and J lost 1 base, with 10 bases between them. The CDR3 protein is CASSLVGVSNTEAFF. CDR3 nucleotide sequence: TGCGCCAGCAGCTTGGTTGGGGTTTCGAACACTGAAGCTTTCTTT.

This chain uses TRBV7-8 with TRBJ1-2; D may be TRBD1 (5 bases). The CDR3 has 14 residues. CDR1 SGHVS and CDR2 FQNEAQ come from the germline V gene. V lost 5 bases and J lost 8, with 18 bases in between. CDR3 sequence reads: CASSVGRTAIGYTF. In DNA, the CDR3 is TGTGCCAGCAGCGTGGGGCGGACGGCCATCGGCTACACCTTC. The complete variable domain, with remaining parts taken from reference TRBV7-8 and TRBJ1-2, reads GAGVSQSPRYKVAKRGQDVALRCDPISGHVSLFWYQQALGQGPEFLTYFQNEAQLDKSGLPSDRFFAERPEGSVSTLKIQRTQQEDSAVYLCASSVGRTAIGYTFGSGTRLTVV.

This chain joins TRBV15 and TRBJ2-6; D gene uncertain. CDR1 is LNHNV and CDR2 is YYDKDF in the germline V gene (reference sequence). The length of the CDR3 is 15 residues. The V end lost 0 bases, the J end lost 0 bases, and 3 bases lay between the germline ends. The CDR3 nucleotides read TGTGCCACCAGCAGAGAAGCCTCTGGGGCCAACGTCCTGACTTTC. It specifies CATSREASGANVLTF.

The chain recombines TRBV7-3 with TRBJ1-2; D remains ambiguous. The CDR3 consists of 15 residues. Germline CDR1 SGHTA, CDR2 FQGTGA. Trimming stripped 5 bases from V and 0 bases from J, with 13 bases between. CDR3 residues: CASSPTGTTNYGYTF. CDR3 DNA sequence: TGTGCCAGCAGCCCGACCGGCACCACTAACTATGGCTACACCTTC.

As regards this clone: Other nucleotide sequences from this sample produce the same CDR3. As DNA, the CDR3 is TGTGCCAGCAGTTACAGGGAGGGAGAGACCCAGTACTTC. This gives the protein CASSYREGETQYF. This sequence joins TRBV6-5 and TRBJ2-5, with TRBD2 identical over 7 bases. CDR1 MNHEY and CDR2 SVGAGI come from the germline V gene. The CDR3 is 13 amino acids. The ends lost 2 bases at V and 4 bases at J; junction bases unmatched: 1.

The genes are TRBV2 and TRBJ2-1; perhaps TRBD1 as D (6 bases). The V gene lost 4 bases and the J gene lost 9 bases, with 10 bases spanning the gap. CDR3 length: 12 residues. Germline V gives CDR1 SNHLY, CDR2 FYNNEI. Here the CDR3 reads CASSGDMGEQFF. The CDR3 DNA follows: TGTGCCAGCAGTGGGGACATGGGTGAGCAGTTCTTC. The variable domain in full, completed from reference TRBV2 and TRBJ2-1, reads EPEVTQTPSHQVTQMGQEVILRCVPISNHLYFYWYRQILGQKVEFLVSFYNNEISEKSEIFDDQFSVERPDGSNFTLKIRSTKLEDSAMYFCASSGDMGEQFFGPGTRLTVL.

This clone came up a few times. The chain joins TRBV5-1 to TRBJ2-7; TRBD1 is a possible D gene (5 bases). V gave up 5 bases and J gave up 2 bases, with 14 bases separating them. Germline V gene sequence: CDR1 SGHRS, CDR2 YFSETQ. This CDR3 is built from 14 residues. The CDR3 region has the DNA TGCGCCAGCAGGTGGACAATTGACACCTACGAGCAGTACTTC. Translation gives CASRWTIDTYEQYF.

The chain recombines TRBV6-6 with TRBJ2-3; tentatively, D is TRBD2 (6 bases). The germline V gene has CDR1 MNHNY and CDR2 SVGAGI (reference sequence). The CDR3 runs to 14 residues. The V and J ends lost 4 bases and 2 bases respectively, with 10 bases between them. The CDR3 is CASSLSGFTDTQYF. CDR3 coding DNA: TGTGCCAGCAGTTTGAGCGGGTTCACAGATACGCAGTATTTT.

This clone has only a few counts. The CDR3 DNA reads as TGTGCCAGCAGCCAAGGGGCGGGAGGCCAAACAGATACGCAGTATTTT. It yields the protein CASSQGAGGQTDTQYF. The J gene is TRBJ2-3, the V gene TRBV4-2, with 8 bases aligning to TRBD2. Germline lookup yields CDR1 LGHNA and CDR2 YNFKEQ. Trimming at V came to 1 base and at J to 3 bases, leaving 6 bases not matched to a gene. The length of the CDR3 is 16 residues.

The chain joins TRBV5-1 to TRBJ2-7; D possibly corresponds to TRBD2 (6 bases). This CDR3 has 14 residues. Per the germline V gene, CDR1 is SGHRS and CDR2 is YFSETQ. Trimming stripped 0 bases from V and 6 bases from J, with 13 bases between. For the CDR3, the DNA is TGCGCCAGCAGCTTGGCCGGGGACTCCCTCGAGCAGTACTTC. It yields the protein CASSLAGDSLEQYF. The complete variable domain, with remaining parts taken from reference TRBV5-1 and TRBJ2-7, reads KAGVTQTPRYLIKTRGQQVTLSCSPISGHRSVSWYQQTPGQGLQFLFEYFSETQRNKGNFPGRFSGRQFSNSRSEMNVSTLELGDSALYLCASSLAGDSLEQYFGPGTRLTVT.

The rearrangement links TRBV2 to TRBJ1-4; no reliable D call. The V end was cut by 4 bases, the J end by 7 bases, with 13 bases between. The CDR3 has 14 amino acids. Germline V gives CDR1 SNHLY, CDR2 FYNNEI. CDR3 DNA: TGTGCCAGCAGTGGAATACAGTGGGCTGAAAAACTGTTTTTT. Its protein is CASSGIQWAEKLFF.

This CDR3 is CASTRQGRRSPLHF. CDR3 bases: TGTGCCAGCACCAGACAGGGGCGGCGGTCACCCCTCCACTTT. This chain uses TRBV6-5 with TRBJ1-6; 8 bases match TRBD1. Germline V CDR1 and CDR2: MNHEY, SVGAGI. This CDR3 contains 14 residues. Trimming at V came to 7 bases and at J to 10 bases, leaving 9 bases not matched to a gene.

This clone was detected a few times. The chain links TRBV7-3 to TRBJ2-1; D may be TRBD1 or TRBD2 (6 bases each). This CDR3 comprises 15 residues. CDR1 and CDR2 from the germline V gene are SGHTA and FQGTGA. The V end lost 1 base, the J end lost 6 bases, and 13 bases lay between the germline ends. The CDR3 loop is CASSLMGARGNEQFF. CDR3 coding DNA: TGTGCCAGCAGCTTAATGGGGGCGCGGGGCAATGAGCAGTTCTTC. Full variable domain (remainder filled in from reference TRBV7-3 and TRBJ2-1): GAGVSQTPSNKVTEKGKYVELRCDPISGHTALYWYRQSLGQGPEFLIYFQGTGAADDSGLPNDRFFAVRPEGSVSTLKIQRTERGDSAVYLCASSLMGARGNEQFFGPGTRLTVL.

This clone was recorded a few times. This chain uses TRBV15 with TRBJ2-7, with D perhaps being TRBD1 or TRBD2 (6 bases each). V was clipped by 2 bases and J by 4 bases, with 9 bases between them. This CDR3 comprises 13 residues. The germline V gene encodes CDR1 LNHNV and CDR2 YYDKDF (reference sequence). Here the CDR3 reads CATSRTGTYEQYF. CDR3 bases: TGTGCCACCAGCAGAACAGGGACTTACGAGCAGTACTTC.

Remarks on this clone: This CDR3 is also generated by other DNA sequences in the sample. The rearrangement links TRBV5-1 to TRBJ2-5; weak D call: TRBD2 (5 bases). The V and J ends lost 3 bases and 3 bases respectively, with 9 bases between them. From germline, CDR1 is SGHRS and CDR2 YFSETQ. The CDR3 covers 13 residues. CDR3 DNA: TGCGCCAGCAGCTGGACTGTTGAAGAGACCCAGTACTTC. It encodes CASSWTVEETQYF. The entire variable domain, with the rest obtained from reference TRBV5-1 and TRBJ2-5, is as follows: KAGVTQTPRYLIKTRGQQVTLSCSPISGHRSVSWYQQTPGQGLQFLFEYFSETQRNKGNFPGRFSGRQFSNSRSEMNVSTLELGDSALYLCASSWTVEETQYFGPGTRLLVL.

This CDR3 is CASSPPYGYTF. Written as DNA, the CDR3 is TGTGCCAGCAGTCCCCCCTATGGCTACACCTTC. The rearrangement links TRBV6-1 to TRBJ1-2; D is undetermined. Germline CDR1 and CDR2: MNHNS and SASEGT. The CDR3 spans 11 residues. Trimming shortened V by 5 bases and J by 4 bases, and 5 bases separated the two germline ends.

The chain employs TRBV5-1 and TRBJ2-3, with D tentatively TRBD1 or TRBD2 (5 bases each). CDR1 and CDR2 (germline): SGHRS, YFSETQ. CDR3 length equals 16 residues. The V gene lost 3 bases and the J gene lost 0 bases, with 14 bases spanning the gap. For the CDR3, the DNA is TGCGCCAGCAGCTCAACCGGGACCGCCAGCACAGATACGCAGTATTTT. It specifies CASSSTGTASTDTQYF.